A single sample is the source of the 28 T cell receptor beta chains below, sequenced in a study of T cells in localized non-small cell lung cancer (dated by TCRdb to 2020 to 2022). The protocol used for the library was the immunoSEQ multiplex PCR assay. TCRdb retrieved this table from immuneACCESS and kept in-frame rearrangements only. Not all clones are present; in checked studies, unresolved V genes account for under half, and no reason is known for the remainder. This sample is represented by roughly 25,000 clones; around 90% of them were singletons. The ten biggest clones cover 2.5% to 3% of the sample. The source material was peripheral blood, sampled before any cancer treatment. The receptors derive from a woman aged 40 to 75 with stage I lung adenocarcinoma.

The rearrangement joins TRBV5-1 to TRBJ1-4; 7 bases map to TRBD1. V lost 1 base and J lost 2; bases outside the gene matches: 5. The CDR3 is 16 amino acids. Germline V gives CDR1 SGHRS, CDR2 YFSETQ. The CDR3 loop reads CASSLRQGGTNEKLFF. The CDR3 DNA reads TGCGCCAGCAGCTTGAGACAGGGTGGGACTAATGAAAAACTGTTTTTT.

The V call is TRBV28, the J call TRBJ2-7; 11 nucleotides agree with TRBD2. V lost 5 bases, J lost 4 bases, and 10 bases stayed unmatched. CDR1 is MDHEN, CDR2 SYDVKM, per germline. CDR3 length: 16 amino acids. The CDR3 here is CASSRLAGRGPYEQYF. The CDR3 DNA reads TGTGCCAGCAGTCGACTAGCGGGAAGGGGACCTTACGAGCAGTACTTC. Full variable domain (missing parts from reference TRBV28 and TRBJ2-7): DVKVTQSSRYLVKRTGEKVFLECVQDMDHENMFWYRQDPGLGLRLIYFSYDVKMKEKGDIPEGYSVSREKKERFSLILESASTNQTSMYLCASSRLAGRGPYEQYFGPGTRLTVT.

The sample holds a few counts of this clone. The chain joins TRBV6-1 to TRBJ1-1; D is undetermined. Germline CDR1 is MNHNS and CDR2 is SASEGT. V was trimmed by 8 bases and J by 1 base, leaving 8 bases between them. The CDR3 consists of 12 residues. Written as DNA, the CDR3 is TGTGCCAGCCGGATAGAGAACACTGAAGCTTTCTTT. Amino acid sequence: CASRIENTEAFF.

The CDR3 DNA is TGTGCCAGCAGCCAACCCCCCAGCGAGGCGCAGTTCTTC. It specifies CASSQPPSEAQFF. V usage is TRBV6-5 and J usage is TRBJ2-1; D gene unclear. Germline V gene data show CDR1 as MNHEY and CDR2 as SVGAGI. The CDR3 runs 13 residues. Trimming left V 6 bases short and J 12 bases short, with 18 bases between.

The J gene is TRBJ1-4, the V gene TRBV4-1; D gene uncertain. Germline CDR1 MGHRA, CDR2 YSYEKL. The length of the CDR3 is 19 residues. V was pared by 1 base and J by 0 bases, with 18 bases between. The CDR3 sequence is CASSQAALSGIPTNEKLFF. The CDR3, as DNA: TGCGCCAGCAGCCAAGCGGCGTTGTCAGGAATTCCAACTAATGAAAAACTGTTTTTT.

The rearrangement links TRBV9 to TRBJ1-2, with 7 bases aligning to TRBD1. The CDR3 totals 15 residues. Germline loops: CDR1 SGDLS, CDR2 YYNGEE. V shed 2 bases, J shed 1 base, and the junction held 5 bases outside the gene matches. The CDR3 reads CASSVKRDSNYGYTF. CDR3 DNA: TGTGCCAGCAGCGTCAAAAGGGACAGTAACTATGGCTACACCTTC.

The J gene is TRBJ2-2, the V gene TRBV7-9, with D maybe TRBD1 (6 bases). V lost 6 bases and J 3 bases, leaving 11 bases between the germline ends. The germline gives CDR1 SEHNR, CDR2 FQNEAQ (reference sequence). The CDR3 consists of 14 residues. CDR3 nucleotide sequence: TGTGCCAGCAGATCGGGACAAGACACCGGGGAGCTGTTTTTT. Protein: CASRSGQDTGELFF.

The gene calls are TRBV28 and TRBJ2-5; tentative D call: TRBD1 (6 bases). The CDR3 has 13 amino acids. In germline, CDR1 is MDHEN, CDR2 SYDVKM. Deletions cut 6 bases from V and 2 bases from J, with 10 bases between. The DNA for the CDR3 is TGTGCCAGCAGCCAGGGGCGTCAAGAGACCCAGTACTTC. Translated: CASSQGRQETQYF.

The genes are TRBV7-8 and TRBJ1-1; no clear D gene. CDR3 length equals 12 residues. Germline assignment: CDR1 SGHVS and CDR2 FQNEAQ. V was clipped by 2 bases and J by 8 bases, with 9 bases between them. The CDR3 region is CASSLPGGEAFF. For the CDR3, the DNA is TGTGCCAGCAGCTTACCGGGAGGCGAAGCTTTCTTT.

CDR3 loop: CASSISGGYSSYEQYF. The CDR3 bases are TGTGCCAGTAGTATTAGCGGCGGATATAGCTCCTACGAGCAGTACTTC. The chain links TRBV19 to TRBJ2-7; tentative D call: TRBD2 (6 bases). V lost 3 bases and J 0 bases, leaving 15 bases between the germline ends. From germline, CDR1 is LNHDA and CDR2 SQIVND (reference sequence). The CDR3 loop spans 16 amino acids.

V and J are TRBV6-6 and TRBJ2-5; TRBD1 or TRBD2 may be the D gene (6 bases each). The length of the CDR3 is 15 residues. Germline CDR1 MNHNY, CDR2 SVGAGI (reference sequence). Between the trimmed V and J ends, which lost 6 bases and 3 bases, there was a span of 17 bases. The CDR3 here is CASRFPGAGEETQYF. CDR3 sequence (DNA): TGTGCCAGCAGATTTCCGGGGGCAGGGGAAGAGACCCAGTACTTC.

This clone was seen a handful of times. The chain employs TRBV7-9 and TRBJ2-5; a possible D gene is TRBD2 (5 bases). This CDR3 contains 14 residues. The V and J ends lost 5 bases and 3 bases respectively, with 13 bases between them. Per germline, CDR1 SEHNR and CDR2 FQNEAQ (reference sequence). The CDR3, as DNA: TGTGCCAGCAGCCCCGGTCTCGGGAAAGAGACCCAGTACTTC. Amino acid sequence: CASSPGLGKETQYF. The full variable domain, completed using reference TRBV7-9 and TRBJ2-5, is DTGVSQNPRHKITKRGQNVTFRCDPISEHNRLYWYRQTLGQGPEFLTYFQNEAQLEKSRLLSDRFSAERPKGSFSTLEIQRTEQGDSAMYLCASSPGLGKETQYFGPGTRLLVL.

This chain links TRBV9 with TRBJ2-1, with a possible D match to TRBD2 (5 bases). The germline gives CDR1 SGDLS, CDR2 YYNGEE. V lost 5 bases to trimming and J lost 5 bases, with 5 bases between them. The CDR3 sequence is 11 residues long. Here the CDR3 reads CASRRDNEQFF. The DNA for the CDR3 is TGTGCCAGCAGGAGGGACAATGAGCAGTTCTTC. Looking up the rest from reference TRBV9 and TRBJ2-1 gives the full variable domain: DSGVTQTPKHLITATGQRVTLRCSPRSGDLSVYWYQQSLDQGLQFLIQYYNGEERAKGNILERFSAQQFPDLHSELNLSSLELGDSALYFCASRRDNEQFFGPGTRLTVL.

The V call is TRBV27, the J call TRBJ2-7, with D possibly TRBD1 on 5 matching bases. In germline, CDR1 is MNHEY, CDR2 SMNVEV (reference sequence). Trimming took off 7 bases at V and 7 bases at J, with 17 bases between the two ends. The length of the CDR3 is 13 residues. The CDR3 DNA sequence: TGTGCCAGCAAAGGGGAAATGGCTCGTGAGCAGTACTTC. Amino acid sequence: CASKGEMAREQYF.

The CDR3 coding sequence is TGTGCCAGCATCCCGGGACAGTGGGGCGGGGAGCTGTTTTTT. It encodes CASIPGQWGGELFF. V usage is TRBV6-6 and J usage is TRBJ2-2; TRBD1 matches 7 bases. V shed 7 bases, J shed 7 bases, and the junction held 9 bases outside the gene matches. The CDR3 has 14 residues. CDR1 and CDR2 from the germline V gene are MNHNY and SVGAGI (reference sequence).

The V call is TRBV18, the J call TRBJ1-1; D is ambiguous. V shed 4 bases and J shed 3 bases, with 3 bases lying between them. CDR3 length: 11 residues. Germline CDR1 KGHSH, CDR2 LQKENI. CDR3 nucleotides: TGTGCCAGCTCACAGGACACTGAAGCTTTCTTT. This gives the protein CASSQDTEAFF.

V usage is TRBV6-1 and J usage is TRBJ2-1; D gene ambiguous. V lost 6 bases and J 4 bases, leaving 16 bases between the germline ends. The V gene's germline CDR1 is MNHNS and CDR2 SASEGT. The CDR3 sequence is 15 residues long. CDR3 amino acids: CASRSLPGSYNEQFF. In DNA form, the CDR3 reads TGTGCCAGCAGATCCTTGCCGGGTAGTTACAATGAGCAGTTCTTC.

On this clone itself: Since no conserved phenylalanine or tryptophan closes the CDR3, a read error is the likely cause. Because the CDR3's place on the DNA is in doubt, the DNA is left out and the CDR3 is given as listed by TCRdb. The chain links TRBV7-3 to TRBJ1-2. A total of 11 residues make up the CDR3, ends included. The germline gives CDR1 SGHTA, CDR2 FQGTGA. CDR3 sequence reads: CASTIYYGTAD.

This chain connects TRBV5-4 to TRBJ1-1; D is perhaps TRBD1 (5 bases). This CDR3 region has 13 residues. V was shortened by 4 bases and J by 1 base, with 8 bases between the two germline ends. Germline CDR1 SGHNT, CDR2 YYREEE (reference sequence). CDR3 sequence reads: CASSEDRNTEAFF. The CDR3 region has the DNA TGTGCCAGCAGCGAAGACAGGAACACTGAAGCTTTCTTT.

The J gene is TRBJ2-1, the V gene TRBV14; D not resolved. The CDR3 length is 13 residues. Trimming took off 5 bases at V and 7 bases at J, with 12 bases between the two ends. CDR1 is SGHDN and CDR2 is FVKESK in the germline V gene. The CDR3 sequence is CASSSDGLNEQFF. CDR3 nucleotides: TGTGCCAGCAGCTCAGATGGCCTGAATGAGCAGTTCTTC.

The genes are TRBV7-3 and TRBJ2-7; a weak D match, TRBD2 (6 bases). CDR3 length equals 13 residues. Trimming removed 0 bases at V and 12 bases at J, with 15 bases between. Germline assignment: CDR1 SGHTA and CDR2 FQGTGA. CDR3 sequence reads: CASSLTATSKRYF. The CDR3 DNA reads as TGTGCCAGCAGCTTAACGGCGACTAGTAAACGGTACTTC.

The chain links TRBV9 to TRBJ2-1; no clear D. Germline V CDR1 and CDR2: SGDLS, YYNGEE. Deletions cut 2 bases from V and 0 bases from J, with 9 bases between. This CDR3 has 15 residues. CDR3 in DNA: TGTGCCAGCAGCGTGGCCGAGCGCTCCTACAATGAGCAGTTCTTC. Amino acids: CASSVAERSYNEQFF.

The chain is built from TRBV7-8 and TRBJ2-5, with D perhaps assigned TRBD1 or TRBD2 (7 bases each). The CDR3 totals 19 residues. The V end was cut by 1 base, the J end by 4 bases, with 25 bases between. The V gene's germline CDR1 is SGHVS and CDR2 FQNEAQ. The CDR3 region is CASSLVPLGGGGNGETQYF. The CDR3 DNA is TGTGCCAGCAGCTTAGTTCCCTTAGGGGGCGGGGGAAATGGAGAGACCCAGTACTTC.

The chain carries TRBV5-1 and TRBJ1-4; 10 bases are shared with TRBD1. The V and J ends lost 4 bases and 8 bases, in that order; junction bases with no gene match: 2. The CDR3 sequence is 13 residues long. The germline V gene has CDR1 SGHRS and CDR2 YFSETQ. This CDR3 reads CASSRDRGEKLFF. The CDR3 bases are TGCGCCAGCAGCAGGGACAGGGGCGAAAAACTGTTTTTT.

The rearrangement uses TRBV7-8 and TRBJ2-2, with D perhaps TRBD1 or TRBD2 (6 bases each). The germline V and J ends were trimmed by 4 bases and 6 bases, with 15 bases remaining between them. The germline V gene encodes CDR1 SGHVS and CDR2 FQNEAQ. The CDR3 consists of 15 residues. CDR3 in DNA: TGTGCCAGCAGCTCCCGAGAAGGGGGGTCCGGGGAGCTGTTTTTT. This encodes CASSSREGGSGELFF. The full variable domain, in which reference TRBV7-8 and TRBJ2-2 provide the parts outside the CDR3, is GAGVSQSPRYKVAKRGQDVALRCDPISGHVSLFWYQQALGQGPEFLTYFQNEAQLDKSGLPSDRFFAERPEGSVSTLKIQRTQQEDSAVYLCASSSREGGSGELFFGEGSRLTVL.

The CDR3: CASSPGTGGNEQFF. CDR3 sequence (DNA): TGTGCCAGCAGTCCTGGGACAGGGGGAAATGAGCAGTTCTTC. The chain couples TRBV28 to TRBJ2-1; 11 nucleotides line up with TRBD1. Germline CDR1 is MDHEN and CDR2 is SYDVKM. V lost 5 bases and J lost 7; bases outside the gene matches: 4. The CDR3 has 14 amino acids.

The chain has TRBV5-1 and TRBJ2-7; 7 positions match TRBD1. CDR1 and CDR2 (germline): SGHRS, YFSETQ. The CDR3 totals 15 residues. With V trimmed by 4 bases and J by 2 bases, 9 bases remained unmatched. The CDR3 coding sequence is TGCGCCAGCAGCCCGTTGACAGGGACGACCTACGAGCAGTACTTC. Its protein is CASSPLTGTTYEQYF.

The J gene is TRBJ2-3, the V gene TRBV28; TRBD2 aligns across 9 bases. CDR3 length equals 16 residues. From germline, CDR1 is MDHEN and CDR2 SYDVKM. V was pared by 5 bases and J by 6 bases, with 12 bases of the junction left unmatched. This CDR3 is CASSRLAVSHGDTQYF. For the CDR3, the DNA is TGTGCCAGCAGTCGACTAGCGGTTTCCCACGGGGATACGCAGTATTTT.